Presented here are 27 T cell receptor beta chains from one specimen sequenced in a study of T cell changes during pregnancy in multiple sclerosis. Sequenced by immunoSEQ multiplex PCR; TCRdb stores in-frame clones only, minus some. The table lists roughly 20,000 clones, 70% to 90% of them singletons. Here the sequenced sample was CD8+ T cells from peripheral blood mononuclear cells, taken in the second trimester of pregnancy. The receptors originated from a female donor in good health, enrolled as a control in a pregnancy study.

The rearrangement links TRBV14 to TRBJ1-1, with D maybe TRBD1 (6 bases). V lost 3 bases and J lost 1, with 12 bases in between. The CDR3 consists of 15 residues. Germline V gives CDR1 SGHDN, CDR2 FVKESK. The CDR3 reads CASSQGGQRNTEAFF. DNA of the CDR3: TGTGCCAGCAGCCAGGGCGGACAGAGGAACACTGAAGCTTTCTTT.

The chain uses TRBV10-1 and TRBJ2-7; TRBD2 aligns across 10 bases. CDR3 length equals 16 residues. Trimming at V came to 3 bases and at J to 3 bases, leaving 8 bases not matched to a gene. Germline V gene sequence: CDR1 WNHNN, CDR2 SYGVQD (reference sequence). CDR3 nucleotide sequence: TGCGCCAGCAGTGACGAACTAGCGGGGCCCCACTACGAGCAGTACTTC. Encoded protein: CASSDELAGPHYEQYF.

This chain connects TRBV4-2 to TRBJ2-3; 12 bases align to TRBD2. J gave up 4 bases and V 0 bases, and 2 bases lay outside the gene matches. This CDR3 contains 16 residues. Germline-derived CDR1 and CDR2 are LGHNA and YNFKEQ. The CDR3 DNA reads TGTGCCAGCAGCCAAGATACTAGCGGGGGGCCAGATACGCAGTATTTT. Protein sequence: CASSQDTSGGPDTQYF.

The chain uses TRBV28 and TRBJ2-7; D is unclear. The CDR3 sequence is 15 residues long. From germline, CDR1 is MDHEN and CDR2 SYDVKM. The V end was cut by 1 base, the J end by 0 bases, with 10 bases between. This CDR3 is CASSLSAGSSYEQYF. CDR3 nucleotide sequence: TGTGCCAGCAGTTTATCGGCAGGAAGCTCCTACGAGCAGTACTTC.

In nucleotides, the CDR3 is TGTGCCACCAAACAGGGGGCAGGATCCGAAGCTTTCTTT. As protein: CATKQGAGSEAFF. The chain combines TRBV15 with TRBJ1-1, with 9 nucleotides matching TRBD1. With V trimmed by 7 bases and J by 8 bases, 8 bases remained unmatched. Per germline, CDR1 LNHNV and CDR2 YYDKDF (reference sequence). This CDR3 contains 13 residues.

The chain employs TRBV5-4 and TRBJ2-7; D gene ambiguous. Germline CDR1 and CDR2: SGHNT and YYREEE (reference sequence). This CDR3 comprises 13 residues. The V gene lost 4 bases and the J gene lost 3 bases, with 11 bases spanning the gap. The CDR3 coding sequence is TGTGCCAGCAGCCTGGACCTCGGCTACGAGCAGTACTTC. This codes for CASSLDLGYEQYF.

In this sample, this clone turned up once. CDR3 DNA sequence: TGTGCCAGCAGTCACGGACTAGCGGGGACGCAAGAGACCCAGTACTTC. Translation: CASSHGLAGTQETQYF. The V gene is TRBV28, the J gene TRBJ2-5, with 12 bases matching TRBD2. The germline V gene encodes CDR1 MDHEN and CDR2 SYDVKM. This CDR3 spans 16 amino acids. After removal of 5 bases from V and 2 bases from J, the junction contained 6 bases not matched to a gene.

This chain joins TRBV7-9 and TRBJ2-5; D gene uncertain. Germline lookup yields CDR1 SEHNR and CDR2 FQNEAQ (reference sequence). Trimming stripped 5 bases from V and 3 bases from J, with 10 bases between. This CDR3 has 13 amino acids. Here the CDR3 reads CASSPPSEETQYF. As DNA, the CDR3 is TGTGCCAGCAGCCCACCGAGTGAAGAGACCCAGTACTTC.

This clone came up once. The chain links TRBV10-3 to TRBJ2-7; TRBD1 is a possible D gene (6 bases). Germline V lookup: CDR1 ENHRY, CDR2 SYGVKD. The CDR3 length is 14 residues. V was trimmed by 4 bases and J by 2 bases, leaving 12 bases between them. Written as DNA, the CDR3 is TGTGCCATCAGTGTAGGGCAGGGGACCTACGAGCAGTACTTC. Translation: CAISVGQGTYEQYF.

This chain connects TRBV19 to TRBJ2-5, with TRBD2 matching 11 bases. After removal of 7 bases from V and 4 bases from J, the junction contained 5 bases not matched to a gene. Germline values: CDR1 LNHDA, CDR2 SQIVND (reference sequence). The CDR3 spans 14 residues. This chain's CDR3 is CASTQGTSGETQYF. For the CDR3, the DNA is TGTGCCAGTACCCAAGGGACTAGCGGAGAGACCCAGTACTTC. The whole variable domain, remainder taken from reference TRBV19 and TRBJ2-5, is DGGITQSPKYLFRKEGQNVTLSCEQNLNHDAMYWYRQDPGQGLRLIYYSQIVNDFQKGDIAEGYSVSREKKESFPLTVTSAQKNPTAFYLCASTQGTSGETQYFGPGTRLLVL.

This clone was recorded once. The chain combines TRBV6-1 with TRBJ2-7, with 9 bases matching TRBD1. Germline V CDR1 and CDR2: MNHNS, SASEGT. This CDR3 is built from 15 residues. The V gene end was trimmed by 1 base and the J gene end by 2 bases; junction bases not matched to a gene: 3. CDR3 sequence reads: CASSEGDRETYEQYF. CDR3 bases: TGTGCCAGCAGTGAAGGGGACAGGGAAACCTACGAGCAGTACTTC.

The J gene is TRBJ1-1, the V gene TRBV10-2; D not resolved. The CDR3 loop spans 13 amino acids. V lost 3 bases to trimming and J lost 8 bases, with 13 bases between them. Per the germline V gene, CDR1 is WSHSY and CDR2 is SAAADI. This CDR3 is CASSDAPYWEAFF. The CDR3 DNA sequence: TGCGCCAGCAGTGACGCGCCTTACTGGGAAGCTTTCTTT.

The chain links TRBV5-1 to TRBJ2-3; D remains unclear. The germline V gene has CDR1 SGHRS and CDR2 YFSETQ. Trimming removed 0 bases from V and 4 bases from J, with 12 bases in between. The CDR3 contains 15 residues. CDR3 sequence: CASSLDSPPADTQYF. The DNA for the CDR3 is TGCGCCAGCAGCTTGGACTCTCCGCCGGCAGATACGCAGTATTTT.

The chain combines TRBV5-4 with TRBJ2-3; TRBD2 agrees at 13 bases. J lost 6 bases, V lost 4 bases, and 8 bases had no gene match. Germline V CDR1 and CDR2: SGHNT, YYREEE (reference sequence). CDR3 length: 16 amino acids. The CDR3 nucleotides read TGTGCCAGCAGCGAAGGACTAGCGGGAGCCCTGGATACGCAGTATTTT. This codes for CASSEGLAGALDTQYF. Variable domain in full (rest from reference TRBV5-4 and TRBJ2-3): ETGVTQSPTHLIKTRGQQVTLRCSSQSGHNTVSWYQQALGQGPQFIFQYYREEENGRGNFPPRFSGLQFPNYSSELNVNALELDDSALYLCASSEGLAGALDTQYFGPGTRLTVL.

The chain joins TRBV5-1 to TRBJ2-1; D unresolved. Germline V gene lookup returns CDR1 SGHRS and CDR2 YFSETQ. The V end lost 1 base, the J end lost 8 bases, and 16 bases lay between the germline ends. The CDR3 sequence is 15 residues long. The CDR3 DNA reads as TGCGCCAGCAGCTTGTCACAGTCCCCCCCGGATGAGCAGTTCTTC. Its protein is CASSLSQSPPDEQFF.

The chain uses TRBV14 and TRBJ1-6, with D perhaps matching TRBD1 (6 bases). Trimming stripped 3 bases from V and 9 bases from J, with 12 bases between. The germline V gene encodes CDR1 SGHDN and CDR2 FVKESK. CDR3 length equals 14 residues. The CDR3 region has the DNA TGTGCCAGCAGCCAGCTGACAGGCGCTTCACCCCTCCACTTT. Translating it yields CASSQLTGASPLHF.

V usage is TRBV27 and J usage is TRBJ2-7; 10 bases match TRBD2. The CDR3 consists of 16 residues. Germline values: CDR1 MNHEY, CDR2 SMNVEV (reference sequence). With V trimmed by 6 bases and J by 3 bases, 11 bases remained unmatched. CDR3 amino acids: CASRGRQREGGYEQYF. The CDR3 coding sequence is TGTGCCAGCAGGGGACGCCAGCGGGAGGGCGGCTACGAGCAGTACTTC.

The CDR3 DNA sequence: TGTGCCAGCAGCCCTCAACAGGGGCCCACCTACGAGCAGTACTTC. This codes for CASSPQQGPTYEQYF. V and J are TRBV11-2 and TRBJ2-7; 7 bases line up with TRBD1. V dropped 5 bases and J dropped 2; count of bases not matched to a gene: 9. Germline values: CDR1 SGHAT, CDR2 FQNNGV. CDR3 length: 15 residues.

This sequence joins TRBV21-1 and TRBJ2-7; no check of the table's D call, TRBD2, against the DNA was made. TRBV21-1 is designated a pseudogene. CDR3 length equals 17 residues. CDR3 bases: TGTGCCAGCAGCCGGCGGGTAGCGGGGGGCCACTCCTACGAGCAGTACTTC. The encoded protein is CASSRRVAGGHSYEQYF.

The chain employs TRBV7-9 and TRBJ1-2; possibly TRBD1 for D (6 bases). The germline V gene encodes CDR1 SEHNR and CDR2 FQNEAQ (reference sequence). V was cut by 3 bases and J by 3 bases, with 8 bases left in between. The CDR3 extends over 13 amino acids. Written as DNA, the CDR3 is TGTGCCAGCAGCTTGACAGGAGACTATGGCTACACCTTC. It is translated as CASSLTGDYGYTF.

The CDR3 DNA follows: TGTGCCAGCACCGGACAGGGTACTGAAGCTTTCTTT. This gives the protein CASTGQGTEAFF. This chain links TRBV9 with TRBJ1-1, with TRBD1 matching 8 bases. The ends lost 6 bases at V and 5 bases at J; junction bases unmatched: 3. From germline, CDR1 is SGDLS and CDR2 YYNGEE. The CDR3 contains 12 residues. The entire variable domain, with the rest obtained from reference TRBV9 and TRBJ1-1, is as follows: DSGVTQTPKHLITATGQRVTLRCSPRSGDLSVYWYQQSLDQGLQFLIQYYNGEERAKGNILERFSAQQFPDLHSELNLSSLELGDSALYFCASTGQGTEAFFGQGTRLTVV.

The chain recombines TRBV11-3 with TRBJ2-1, with TRBD1 matching 10 bases. Losses at the gene ends were 5 bases for V and 1 base for J; bases not matched to a gene: 8. Germline V gene data show CDR1 as SGHNT and CDR2 as YENEEA. The CDR3 length is 17 residues. This CDR3 is CASSAETDRGSYNEQFF. In DNA, the CDR3 is TGTGCCAGCAGCGCCGAAACGGACAGGGGGTCCTACAATGAGCAGTTCTTC.

This clone came up once. This rearrangement joins TRBV28 to TRBJ2-3; 12 bases are a match to TRBD2. The junction had 7 bases not matched to a gene; V was cut back by 4 bases and J by 2 bases. The CDR3 contains 17 residues. Germline V gives CDR1 MDHEN, CDR2 SYDVKM. The CDR3 sequence: CASSSGGLAGYTDTQYF. CDR3 coding DNA: TGTGCCAGCAGTTCAGGAGGACTAGCGGGATACACAGATACGCAGTATTTT.

This rearrangement joins TRBV19 to TRBJ2-1, with D perhaps matching TRBD2 (6 bases). Germline V lookup: CDR1 LNHDA, CDR2 SQIVND (reference sequence). The CDR3 is 14 residues long. V was clipped by 9 bases and J by 2 bases, with 14 bases between them. The CDR3 region has the DNA TGTGCCAGCCAACACGGGGGACCCTACAATGAGCAGTTCTTC. Translating gives CASQHGGPYNEQFF. The full variable domain, its missing parts supplied by reference TRBV19 and TRBJ2-1, is DGGITQSPKYLFRKEGQNVTLSCEQNLNHDAMYWYRQDPGQGLRLIYYSQIVNDFQKGDIAEGYSVSREKKESFPLTVTSAQKNPTAFYLCASQHGGPYNEQFFGPGTRLTVL.

The J gene is TRBJ2-5, the V gene TRBV2, with TRBD1 as a possible D gene (5 bases). The DNA end is a closer match to TRBJ2-7, so the J assignment may be wrong. This CDR3 spans 12 amino acids. Germline V CDR1 and CDR2: SNHLY, FYNNEI. The CDR3 sequence is CASIGHRNEQYF. CDR3 bases: TGTGCCAGCATAGGTCACAGGAACGAGCAGTACTTC.

The genes are TRBV7-3 and TRBJ2-3; 10 positions agree with TRBD1. This CDR3 is built from 17 residues. With V trimmed by 2 bases and J by 3 bases, 8 bases remained unmatched. The germline CDR1 and CDR2 sequences are SGHTA and FQGTGA. CDR3 sequence (DNA): TGTGCCAGCAGCTTAGACCCCTGGGGACAGGGGACAGATACGCAGTATTTT. It translates to CASSLDPWGQGTDTQYF.

This clone was detected once. The V gene is TRBV7-9, the J gene TRBJ1-6; 9 bases line up with TRBD1. This CDR3 is 17 amino acids long. CDR1 is SEHNR, CDR2 FQNEAQ, per germline (reference sequence). V gave up 4 bases and J gave up 10 bases; unmatched junction bases: 14. CDR3 sequence: CASSSPGQGVIRSPLHF. As DNA, the CDR3 is TGTGCCAGCAGCTCCCCGGGACAGGGAGTCATCAGGTCACCCCTCCACTTT.